The 18 T cell receptor beta chains below were found in one sample sequenced in a study of response to subunit inactivated influenza vaccine. TCRdb redid the calling of the RT-PCR reads with MiXCR, one entry per CDR3 protein. The table has roughly 460,000 distinct CDR3 sequences, approximately 11% seen once. The material was PBMCs from blood, obtained roughly 46 days after vaccination. These TCRs come from a man in his fifties or sixties who received an inactivated influenza vaccine.

The chain has TRBV20-1 and TRBJ2-5, with 7 bases identical to TRBD1. The CDR3 spans 12 residues. The germline gives CDR1 DFQATT, CDR2 SNEGSKA (reference sequence). The J segment lost 5 bases and the V segment lost 6 bases, leaving 6 bases of the junction unmatched. The CDR3 region is CSAEGAAETQYF. CDR3 coding DNA: TGCAGTGCCGAGGGGGCCGCTGAGACCCAGTACTTC.

This clonotype was observed a few times. This chain uses TRBV20-1 with TRBJ2-3; 9 bases are a match to TRBD2. The CDR3 extends over 16 amino acids. Germline V gene sequence: CDR1 DFQATT, CDR2 SNEGSKA (reference sequence). With 3 bases clipped from V and 1 base from J, the junction kept 8 bases outside the gene matches. CDR3 loop: CSASGLAGEGTDTQYF. CDR3 nucleotide sequence: TGCAGTGCTAGTGGGTTAGCGGGAGAAGGCACAGATACGCAGTATTTT.

This clonotype has a handful of counts. The V call is TRBV7-9, the J call TRBJ2-7; D might be TRBD1 (5 bases). Per germline, CDR1 SEHNR and CDR2 FQNEAQ (reference sequence). V was shortened by 3 bases and J by 6 bases, with 9 bases between the two germline ends. There are 12 residues in the CDR3. CDR3 residues: CASSFPRAEQYF. As DNA, the CDR3 is TGTGCCAGCAGCTTCCCCAGGGCCGAGCAGTACTTC.

This clonotype was seen a handful of times. The chain recombines TRBV6-1 with TRBJ2-7; 11 bases map to TRBD2. CDR1 is MNHNS and CDR2 is SASEGT in the germline V gene. V shed 6 bases and J 3 bases; nucleotides not matched to a gene: 4. The CDR3 spans 14 residues. For the CDR3, the DNA is TGTGCCAGCAGGCCCGGGACTAGCGGCTACGAGCAGTACTTC. Translated, it gives CASRPGTSGYEQYF.

There are many counts of this clonotype. The chain employs TRBV5-1 and TRBJ2-1, with 9 bases that match TRBD2. Germline CDR1 and CDR2: SGHRS and YFSETQ. CDR3 length equals 16 residues. The trim removed 0 bases at V and 7 bases at J, leaving 8 bases unmatched. CDR3 protein: CASSLDGGRAGNEQFF. CDR3 nucleotides: TGCGCCAGCAGCTTGGATGGCGGGAGGGCTGGGAATGAGCAGTTCTTC.

The table lists this clonotype with many counts. V usage is TRBV7-6 and J usage is TRBJ2-7, with TRBD1 identical over 9 bases. CDR3 size: 15 residues. The J segment lost 5 bases and the V segment lost 3 bases, leaving 8 bases of the junction unmatched. CDR1 is SGHVS, CDR2 FNYEAQ, per germline. Here the CDR3 DNA reads TGTGCCAGCAGCTTTATGGGACAGGGCCCCAACGAGCAGTACTTC. Translation: CASSFMGQGPNEQYF.

This clonotype appeared many times. The CDR3 loop reads CASQQGVGTGELFF. Written as DNA, the CDR3 is TGTGCCAGTCAACAGGGGGTCGGTACCGGGGAGCTGTTTTTT. The gene calls are TRBV12-3 or TRBV12-4 and TRBJ2-2; 8 bases are a match to TRBD1. J lost 5 bases, V lost 9 bases, and 8 bases had no gene match. This CDR3 contains 14 residues.

This clonotype was seen a few times. This chain links TRBV6-1 with TRBJ2-7, with 9 bases that match TRBD2. This CDR3 is 15 amino acids long. Germline CDR1 and CDR2: MNHNS and SASEGT. V was pared by 4 bases and J by 4 bases, with 8 bases of the junction left unmatched. This chain's CDR3 is CASSGAGGLAYEQYF. CDR3 nucleotide sequence: TGTGCCAGCAGTGGGGCTGGGGGACTAGCATACGAGCAGTACTTC.

This clonotype was seen a few times. The gene calls are TRBV18 and TRBJ1-2; 10 positions match TRBD1. J gave up 7 bases and V 0 bases, and 8 bases lay outside the gene matches. CDR3 length: 16 amino acids. In germline, CDR1 is KGHSH, CDR2 LQKENI. The chain's CDR3 is CASSPPGTGVFSGYTF. CDR3 nucleotide sequence: TGTGCCAGCTCACCACCCGGGACAGGGGTGTTCTCTGGCTACACCTTC.

The chain's CDR3 is CASSLRGLAGRSSYNEQFF. The CDR3 DNA follows: TGTGCCAGCAGCTTAAGAGGACTAGCGGGGAGGAGCTCCTACAATGAGCAGTTCTTC. V gene TRBV11-2 combines with J gene TRBJ2-1; 12 bases fit TRBD2. From germline, CDR1 is SGHAT and CDR2 FQNNGV. This CDR3 contains 19 residues. The junction had 8 bases not matched to a gene; V was cut back by 2 bases and J by 0 bases. The whole variable domain, filled in from reference TRBV11-2 and TRBJ2-1, reads EAGVAQSPRYKIIEKRQSVAFWCNPISGHATLYWYQQILGQGPKLLIQFQNNGVVDDSQLPKDRFSAERLKGVDSTLKIQPAKLEDSAVYLCASSLRGLAGRSSYNEQFFGPGTRLTVL.

The chain employs TRBV6-2 or TRBV6-3 and TRBJ2-7, with 10 bases identical to TRBD2. Germline loops: CDR1 MNHEY, CDR2 SVGEGT. The CDR3 consists of 15 residues. J lost 0 bases, V lost 6 bases, and 5 bases had no gene match. The CDR3, as DNA: TGTGCCAGCAGCCCTAGCGGGAGCTTCTCCTACGAGCAGTACTTC. This encodes CASSPSGSFSYEQYF.

This clonotype was counted at least ten times. The chain carries TRBV4-3 and TRBJ2-6; D gene uncertain. Germline V gives CDR1 LGHNA, CDR2 YSLEER. V was clipped by 4 bases and J by 4 bases, with 14 bases between them. CDR3 size: 16 residues. CDR3: CASSLSPNLGANVLTF. As DNA, the CDR3 is TGCGCCAGCAGCCTCTCCCCTAATTTGGGGGCCAACGTCCTGACTTTC.

The sample holds a few counts of this clonotype. V gene TRBV27 combines with J gene TRBJ2-3, with D possibly TRBD1 on 6 matching bases. The CDR3 has 16 amino acids. Germline loops: CDR1 MNHEY, CDR2 SMNVEV (reference sequence). Trimming pared 5 bases from V and 1 base from J, leaving 16 bases between. The chain's CDR3 is CASSLTGLLGTDTQYF. In DNA, the CDR3 is TGTGCCAGCAGTCTTACAGGGTTGCTAGGCACAGATACGCAGTATTTT.

V usage is TRBV11-2 and J usage is TRBJ2-5; D is perhaps TRBD2 (6 bases). Germline V gene data show CDR1 as SGHAT and CDR2 as FQNNGV. V was shortened by 4 bases and J by 7 bases, with 19 bases between the two germline ends. The CDR3 extends over 15 amino acids. CDR3 in amino acids: CASSSGTQATGTQYF. CDR3 coding DNA: TGTGCCAGCAGCTCCGGGACTCAGGCTACAGGGACCCAGTACTTC. Full variable domain (missing parts from reference TRBV11-2 and TRBJ2-5): EAGVAQSPRYKIIEKRQSVAFWCNPISGHATLYWYQQILGQGPKLLIQFQNNGVVDDSQLPKDRFSAERLKGVDSTLKIQPAKLEDSAVYLCASSSGTQATGTQYFGPGTRLLVL.

The table lists this clonotype with many counts. J is TRBJ1-5 and V is TRBV14, with D perhaps TRBD1 (5 bases). This CDR3 has 13 residues. Germline V gene sequence: CDR1 SGHDN, CDR2 FVKESK. V dropped 8 bases and J dropped 2 bases, with 10 bases sitting between them. The CDR3: CASLRRGNQPQHF. CDR3 in DNA: TGTGCCAGCCTGCGCAGGGGCAATCAGCCCCAGCATTTT.

This clonotype was counted only a few times. This chain links TRBV5-5 with TRBJ1-4; D remains ambiguous. Germline V gene data show CDR1 as SGHKS and CDR2 as YYEKEE (reference sequence). The CDR3 totals 14 residues. With 1 base removed from V and 4 bases from J, the gap between germline ends came to 8 bases. CDR3 residues: CASSLMIRNEKLFF. Here the CDR3 DNA reads TGTGCCAGCAGCTTGATGATTCGTAATGAAAAACTGTTTTTT.

This clonotype was seen a few times. The V and J genes are TRBV7-2 and TRBJ1-4, with a weak D call TRBD1 (5 bases). V lost 9 bases and J lost 10, with 18 bases in between. The CDR3 extends over 13 amino acids. The germline V gene has CDR1 SGHTA and CDR2 FQGNSA. CDR3 sequence reads: CASCFRDAGKLFF. CDR3 DNA sequence: TGTGCCAGTTGTTTCCGGGACGCAGGAAAACTGTTTTTT.

This clonotype has at least ten counts. This CDR3 is CSVEAVQGNTEAFF. The CDR3 nucleotides read TGCAGCGTTGAAGCTGTACAGGGTAACACTGAAGCTTTCTTT. J is TRBJ1-1 and V is TRBV29-1, with a tentative D call TRBD1 (6 bases). The CDR3 consists of 14 residues. From germline, CDR1 is SQVTM and CDR2 ANQGSEA. The ends were cut back, 1 base at V and 2 bases at J, with 11 bases in the middle.